Shown below are 18 T cell receptor beta chains from a single sample sequenced in a study of OX40 agonist ivuxolimab in advanced cancers. Libraries were prepared by immunoSEQ multiplex PCR; TCRdb keeps only in-frame clonotypes and omits some of them. The data show under 100,000 clones, approximately 91% seen once. This material consisted of CD4+ or CD8+ T cells sorted from blood, taken in a trial of the OX40 agonist ivuxolimab. These receptors came from an adult with an advanced solid tumor such as melanoma, head and neck, liver or kidney cancer.

The J gene is TRBJ2-1, the V gene TRBV6-5, with D perhaps TRBD1 or TRBD2 (6 bases each). The germline V gene has CDR1 MNHEY and CDR2 SVGAGI. V was shortened by 7 bases and J by 4 bases, with 14 bases between the two germline ends. This CDR3 contains 14 residues. The CDR3 reads CASKGGQAYNEQFF. CDR3 coding DNA: TGTGCCAGCAAGGGGGGTCAGGCATACAATGAGCAGTTCTTC.

The chain is built from TRBV14 and TRBJ2-1; D remains ambiguous. The CDR3 contains 14 residues. The V end lost 4 bases, the J end lost 10 bases, and 17 bases lay between the germline ends. Germline V gene sequence: CDR1 SGHDN, CDR2 FVKESK. The chain's CDR3 is CASSPRRKRSEQFF. CDR3 sequence (DNA): TGTGCCAGCAGCCCCAGGCGAAAGCGCTCAGAGCAGTTCTTC.

The rearrangement joins TRBV5-1 to TRBJ1-6; 8 bases align to TRBD1. Per the germline V gene, CDR1 is SGHRS and CDR2 is YFSETQ. V lost 0 bases, J lost 10 bases, and 9 bases stayed unmatched. CDR3 length: 16 residues. The CDR3 protein is CASSLVDRGGNSPLHF. CDR3 coding DNA: TGCGCCAGCAGCTTGGTAGACAGGGGAGGGAACTCACCCCTCCACTTT.

V and J are TRBV2 and TRBJ2-7, with TRBD1 identical over 9 bases. V lost 5 bases and J lost 4; bases outside the gene matches: 6. Looked up from germline, CDR1 is SNHLY and CDR2 is FYNNEI. This CDR3 spans 14 amino acids. The CDR3 spells CASSYRGLGYEQYF. The CDR3 DNA follows: TGTGCCAGCAGTTACAGGGGGCTAGGGTACGAGCAGTACTTC.

This chain links TRBV5-8 with TRBJ2-1, with TRBD2 matching 11 bases. Germline CDR1 SGHTS, CDR2 YDEGEE. CDR3 length: 17 amino acids. The trim removed 3 bases at V and 4 bases at J, leaving 9 bases unmatched. The CDR3 nucleotides read TGTGCCAGCAGCTCACGACTAGCGGGATCCCTTTACAATGAGCAGTTCTTC. It translates to CASSSRLAGSLYNEQFF.

V usage is TRBV19 and J usage is TRBJ2-7, with D perhaps assigned TRBD1 or TRBD2 (6 bases each). Germline-derived CDR1 and CDR2 are LNHDA and SQIVND (reference sequence). V was clipped by 9 bases and J by 6 bases, with 18 bases between them. The length of the CDR3 is 13 residues. CDR3 in DNA: TGTGCCAGCGGCAGGAGGGGGAGGTTCGAGCAGTACTTC. Its translation is CASGRRGRFEQYF. The variable domain in full, completed from reference TRBV19 and TRBJ2-7, reads DGGITQSPKYLFRKEGQNVTLSCEQNLNHDAMYWYRQDPGQGLRLIYYSQIVNDFQKGDIAEGYSVSREKKESFPLTVTSAQKNPTAFYLCASGRRGRFEQYFGPGTRLTVT.

V and J are TRBV4-3 and TRBJ1-1; perhaps TRBD1 as D (5 bases). The CDR3 spans 14 residues. Trimming removed 4 bases from V and 2 bases from J, with 11 bases in between. The germline V gene encodes CDR1 LGHNA and CDR2 YSLEER. In nucleotides, the CDR3 is TGCGCCAGCAGCCGTTATGGGGGAAACACTGAAGCTTTCTTT. Its protein is CASSRYGGNTEAFF.

This chain uses TRBV30 with TRBJ1-5; D is possibly TRBD1 (5 bases). The ends were cut back, 1 base at V and 0 bases at J, with 13 bases in the middle. This CDR3 is built from 16 residues. Germline V gives CDR1 GTSNPN, CDR2 SVGIG (reference sequence). Here the CDR3 DNA reads TGTGCCTGGAGTGGGGACTCAACTTATAGCAATCAGCCCCAGCATTTT. It codes for CAWSGDSTYSNQPQHF.

The genes are TRBV4-1 and TRBJ1-2, with 8 bases matching TRBD1. In germline, CDR1 is MGHRA, CDR2 YSYEKL. The V segment lost 5 bases and the J segment 4 bases; nucleotides outside the gene matches: 9. The CDR3 length is 15 residues. CDR3 nucleotide sequence: TGCGCCAGCAGCGCGGGACCCCAGGGGGCCTATGGCTACACCTTC. Translation gives CASSAGPQGAYGYTF.

V usage is TRBV5-8 and J usage is TRBJ2-5; 15 bases map to TRBD2. The V segment lost 4 bases and the J segment 10 bases; nucleotides outside the gene matches: 14. This CDR3 has 17 amino acids. Per the germline V gene, CDR1 is SGHTS and CDR2 is YDEGEE. The CDR3 sequence: CASSRFGTSGGTGDQYF. The CDR3 nucleotides are TGTGCCAGCAGCCGATTCGGGACTAGCGGGGGGACTGGGGACCAGTACTTC.

The rearrangement joins TRBV5-1 to TRBJ2-2; tentatively, D is TRBD1 (6 bases). There are 15 residues in the CDR3. CDR1 SGHRS and CDR2 YFSETQ come from the germline V gene. V was pared by 2 bases and J by 6 bases, with 14 bases between. CDR3 in DNA: TGCGCCAGCAGCTTTGGGGCGGCAGGGGCCGGGGAGCTGTTTTTT. It is translated as CASSFGAAGAGELFF.

This chain joins TRBV7-3 and TRBJ2-2; the D is unclear. Germline loops: CDR1 SGHTA, CDR2 FQGTGA. The CDR3 is 13 residues long. V was pared by 4 bases and J by 0 bases, with 3 bases between. In DNA, the CDR3 is TGTGCCAGCAGCTCCTCGAACACCGGGGAGCTGTTTTTT. Residues: CASSSSNTGELFF.

The rearrangement links TRBV4-1 to TRBJ2-2; D may correspond to TRBD1 or TRBD2 (6 bases each). The CDR3 extends over 17 amino acids. V gave up 0 bases and J gave up 1 base, with 12 bases separating them. From germline, CDR1 is MGHRA and CDR2 YSYEKL. CDR3 in DNA: TGCGCCAGCAGCCAAGATTTGGGGGGCTGGAACACCGGGGAGCTGTTTTTT. This sequence encodes CASSQDLGGWNTGELFF.

Regarding this clone: A read error may produce the germline difference seen at one junction end. V gene TRBV2 combines with J gene TRBJ2-3, with 9 positions matching TRBD1. Germline V gene lookup returns CDR1 SNHLY and CDR2 FYNNEI. The CDR3 length is 12 residues. CDR3: CASSELLRQGDF. In DNA, the CDR3 is TGTGCCAGCAGTGAATTACTGAGACAGGGGGATTTT.

This chain joins TRBV30 and TRBJ1-3; TRBD1 agrees at 7 bases. Germline trimming cut 5 bases from V and 0 bases from J; bases unmatched to any gene: 13. Per the germline V gene, CDR1 is GTSNPN and CDR2 is SVGIG (reference sequence). This CDR3 spans 17 amino acids. The CDR3 nucleotides are TGTGCCTGGTATCGAATCGACAGGGTGGTCTCTGGAAACACCATATATTTT. Translation gives CAWYRIDRVVSGNTIYF.

The V and J genes are TRBV9 and TRBJ2-6; D is ambiguous. With 3 bases removed from V and 2 bases from J, the gap between germline ends came to 12 bases. CDR1 and CDR2 (germline): SGDLS, YYNGEE. The CDR3 length is 16 residues. DNA of the CDR3: TGTGCCAGCAGCGCCCTCCCAGGTACTGGGGCCAACGTCCTGACTTTC. Protein: CASSALPGTGANVLTF.

This clone was counted a few times. The chain carries TRBV19 and TRBJ1-5, with D maybe TRBD1 (6 bases). Germline V gene data show CDR1 as LNHDA and CDR2 as SQIVND (reference sequence). The CDR3 sequence is 12 residues long. Between the trimmed V and J ends, which lost 10 bases and 2 bases, there was a span of 9 bases. DNA for the CDR3: TGTGCCACTAGGACAGGCAATCAGCCCCAGCATTTT. This sequence encodes CATRTGNQPQHF.

This chain connects TRBV7-2 to TRBJ2-2; 14 bases align to TRBD2. Germline V gene sequence: CDR1 SGHTA, CDR2 FQGNSA. Trimming cost V 2 bases and J 6 bases; bases outside gene matches: 2. The length of the CDR3 is 16 residues. CDR3 DNA: TGTGCCAGCAGCTTAACGACTAGCGGGGGGGCCGGGGAGCTGTTTTTT. Protein: CASSLTTSGGAGELFF.